This T cell receptor beta chain was found in a study of cytotoxic CD8 clonotypes in ibrutinib-treated CLL. Study background: On average, each sample had about 250,000 productive templates and under 95,000 productive rearrangements.

Regarding the study as a whole: Measured clonality at baseline was greater than in age-matched healthy donors and tracked with circulating CD8+ T-cell counts. Public clonotypes, an uncommon group, contracted or remained stable on treatment.

This clone appeared once. Its specificity is not known. Genomic DNA (about 2 micrograms) was obtained from cryopreserved PBMCs for construction of TCR beta libraries. Assay used: immunoSEQ multiplex PCR; TCRdb lists only in-frame clones, some missing. Here the sample spans around 310,000 clones, around four fifths being singletons. V was shortened by 3 bases and J by 2 bases, with 8 bases between the two germline ends. This CDR3 has 15 residues. Germline lookup yields CDR1 SGHNT and CDR2 YENEEA. The source was PBMCs, collected before ibrutinib treatment. This sequence was found in a human donor with chronic lymphocytic leukemia. V usage is TRBV11-3 and J usage is TRBJ2-6; possibly TRBD1 for D (5 bases). CDR3 amino acids: CASSLGRAGANVLTF. Here the CDR3 DNA reads TGTGCCAGCAGCTTGGGCAGGGCTGGGGCCAACGTCCTGACTTTC. Full variable domain (rest looked up from reference TRBV11-3 and TRBJ2-6): EAGVVQSPRYKIIEKKQPVAFWCNPISGHNTLYWYLQNLGQGPELLIRYENEEAVDDSQLPKDRFSAERLKGVDSTLKIQPAELGDSAVYLCASSLGRAGANVLTFGAGSRLTVL.